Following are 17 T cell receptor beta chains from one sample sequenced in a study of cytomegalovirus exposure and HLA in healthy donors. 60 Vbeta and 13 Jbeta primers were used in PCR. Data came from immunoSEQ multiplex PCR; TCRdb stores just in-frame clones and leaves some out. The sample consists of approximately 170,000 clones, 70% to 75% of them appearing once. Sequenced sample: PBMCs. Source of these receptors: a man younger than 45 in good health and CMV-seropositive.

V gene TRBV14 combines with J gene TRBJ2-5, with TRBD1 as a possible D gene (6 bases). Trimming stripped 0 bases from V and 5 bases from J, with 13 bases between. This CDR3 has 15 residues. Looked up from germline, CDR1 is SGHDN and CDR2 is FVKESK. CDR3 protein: CASSQDNQGRETQYF. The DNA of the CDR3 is TGTGCCAGCAGCCAAGATAATCAGGGGCGGGAGACCCAGTACTTC.

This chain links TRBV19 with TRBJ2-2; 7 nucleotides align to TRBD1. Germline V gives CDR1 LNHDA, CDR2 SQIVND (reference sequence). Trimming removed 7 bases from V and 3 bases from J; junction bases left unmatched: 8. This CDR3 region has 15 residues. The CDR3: CASTPGQWDTGELFF. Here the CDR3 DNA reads TGTGCCAGTACCCCGGGACAGTGGGACACCGGGGAGCTGTTTTTT.

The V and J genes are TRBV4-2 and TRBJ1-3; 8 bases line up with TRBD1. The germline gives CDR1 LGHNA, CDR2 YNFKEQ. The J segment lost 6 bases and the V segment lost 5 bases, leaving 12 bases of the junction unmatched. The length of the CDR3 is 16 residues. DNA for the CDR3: TGTGCCAGCAGCGGACAGGGTTTGATAACCTCAAACACCATATATTTT. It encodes CASSGQGLITSNTIYF.

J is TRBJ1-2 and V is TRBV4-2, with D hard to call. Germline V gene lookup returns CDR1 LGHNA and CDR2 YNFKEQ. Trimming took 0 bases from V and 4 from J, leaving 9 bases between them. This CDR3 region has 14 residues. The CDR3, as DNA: TGTGCCAGCAGCCAAGAGGGCAGGTTCTATGGCTACACCTTC. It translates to CASSQEGRFYGYTF.

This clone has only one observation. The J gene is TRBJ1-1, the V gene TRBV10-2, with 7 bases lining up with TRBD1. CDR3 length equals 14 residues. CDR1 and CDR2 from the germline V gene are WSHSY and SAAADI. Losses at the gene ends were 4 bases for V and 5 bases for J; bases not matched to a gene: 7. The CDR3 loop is CASSGGGGRTEAFF. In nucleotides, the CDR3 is TGCGCCAGCAGTGGTGGAGGGGGCCGGACTGAAGCTTTCTTT.

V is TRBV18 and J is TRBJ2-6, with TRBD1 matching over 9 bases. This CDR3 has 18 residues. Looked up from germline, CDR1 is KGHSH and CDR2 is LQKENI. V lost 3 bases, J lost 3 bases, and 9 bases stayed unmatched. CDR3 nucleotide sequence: TGTGCCAGCTCACCTACAGGGGGCCTTGTTAGTGGGGCCAACGTCCTGACTTTC. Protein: CASSPTGGLVSGANVLTF.

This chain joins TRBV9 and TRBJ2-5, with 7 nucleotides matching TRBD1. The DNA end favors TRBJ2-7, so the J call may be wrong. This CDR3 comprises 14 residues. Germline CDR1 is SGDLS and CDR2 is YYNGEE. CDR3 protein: CASSVGTGTYEQYF. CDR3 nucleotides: TGTGCCAGCAGCGTAGGGACAGGCACCTACGAGCAGTACTTC.

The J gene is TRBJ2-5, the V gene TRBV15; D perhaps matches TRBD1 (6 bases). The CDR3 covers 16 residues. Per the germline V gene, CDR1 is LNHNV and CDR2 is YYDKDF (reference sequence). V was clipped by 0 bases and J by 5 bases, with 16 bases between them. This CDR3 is CATSREVSAGAETQYF. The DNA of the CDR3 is TGTGCCACCAGCAGAGAGGTGTCTGCAGGGGCTGAGACCCAGTACTTC.

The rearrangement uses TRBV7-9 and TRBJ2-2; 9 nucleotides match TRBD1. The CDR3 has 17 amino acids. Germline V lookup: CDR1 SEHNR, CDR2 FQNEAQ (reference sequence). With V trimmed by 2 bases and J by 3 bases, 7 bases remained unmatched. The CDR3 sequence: CASSLWRTGDDTGELFF. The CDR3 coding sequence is TGTGCCAGCAGCTTATGGAGGACAGGGGACGACACCGGGGAGCTGTTTTTT.

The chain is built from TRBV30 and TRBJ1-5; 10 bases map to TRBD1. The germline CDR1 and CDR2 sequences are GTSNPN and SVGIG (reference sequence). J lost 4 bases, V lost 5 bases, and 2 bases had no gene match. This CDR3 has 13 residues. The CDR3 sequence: CAWAGQGNQPQHF. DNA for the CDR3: TGTGCCTGGGCGGGACAGGGGAATCAGCCCCAGCATTTT.

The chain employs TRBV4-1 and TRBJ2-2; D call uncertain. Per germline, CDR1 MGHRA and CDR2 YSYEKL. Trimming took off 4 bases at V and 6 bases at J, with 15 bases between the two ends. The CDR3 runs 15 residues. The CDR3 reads CASSRIKETPGELFF. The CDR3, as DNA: TGCGCCAGCAGCCGTATTAAGGAGACTCCCGGGGAGCTGTTTTTT.

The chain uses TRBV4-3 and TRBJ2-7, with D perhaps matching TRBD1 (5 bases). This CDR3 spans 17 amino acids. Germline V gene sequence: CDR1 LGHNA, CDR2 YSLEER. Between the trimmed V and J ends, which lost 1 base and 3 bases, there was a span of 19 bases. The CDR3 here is CASSQVIQGQRHYEQYF. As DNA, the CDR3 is TGCGCCAGCAGCCAAGTGATCCAGGGCCAACGGCACTACGAGCAGTACTTC.

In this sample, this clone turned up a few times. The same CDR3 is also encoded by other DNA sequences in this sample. CDR3 DNA sequence: TGTGCCAGCAGTTTTCCCGGGACCTACGAGCAGTACTTC. Its translation is CASSFPGTYEQYF. The gene calls are TRBV7-9 and TRBJ2-7; D possibly corresponds to TRBD2 (5 bases). The germline CDR1 and CDR2 sequences are SEHNR and FQNEAQ (reference sequence). The CDR3 sequence is 13 residues long. V was pared by 6 bases and J by 2 bases, with 11 bases between.

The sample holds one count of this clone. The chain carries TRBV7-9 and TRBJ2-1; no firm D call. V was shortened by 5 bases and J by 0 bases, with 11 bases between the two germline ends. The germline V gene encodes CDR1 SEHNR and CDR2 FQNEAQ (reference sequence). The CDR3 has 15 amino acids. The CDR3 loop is CASSAVLFSYNEQFF. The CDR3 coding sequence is TGTGCCAGCAGCGCGGTTTTATTCTCCTACAATGAGCAGTTCTTC.

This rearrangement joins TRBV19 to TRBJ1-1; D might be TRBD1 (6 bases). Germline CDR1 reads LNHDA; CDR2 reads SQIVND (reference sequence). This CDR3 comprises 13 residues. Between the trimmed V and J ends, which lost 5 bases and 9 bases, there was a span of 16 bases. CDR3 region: CASSLWTADQAFF. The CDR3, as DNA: TGTGCCAGTAGTCTTTGGACAGCGGACCAAGCTTTCTTT. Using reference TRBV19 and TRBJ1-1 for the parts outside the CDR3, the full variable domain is DGGITQSPKYLFRKEGQNVTLSCEQNLNHDAMYWYRQDPGQGLRLIYYSQIVNDFQKGDIAEGYSVSREKKESFPLTVTSAQKNPTAFYLCASSLWTADQAFFGQGTRLTVV.

The CDR3 DNA follows: TGTGCCAGCAGCAACCTGACAGGGCGACACGAGCAGTACTTC. As protein: CASSNLTGRHEQYF. This chain links TRBV7-8 with TRBJ2-7; 7 bases line up with TRBD1. CDR1 and CDR2 (germline): SGHVS, FQNEAQ. Trimming took 5 bases from V and 5 from J; bases not matched to a gene: 9. The CDR3 runs to 14 residues.

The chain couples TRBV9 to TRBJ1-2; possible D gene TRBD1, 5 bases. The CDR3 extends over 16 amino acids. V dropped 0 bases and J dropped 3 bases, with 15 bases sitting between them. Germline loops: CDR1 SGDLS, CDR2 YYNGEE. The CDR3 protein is CASSVESGRKDYGYTF. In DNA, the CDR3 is TGTGCCAGCAGCGTAGAGTCAGGGCGAAAAGACTATGGCTACACCTTC. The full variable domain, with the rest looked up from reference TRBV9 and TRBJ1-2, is DSGVTQTPKHLITATGQRVTLRCSPRSGDLSVYWYQQSLDQGLQFLIQYYNGEERAKGNILERFSAQQFPDLHSELNLSSLELGDSALYFCASSVESGRKDYGYTFGSGTRLTVV.